One sample yielded the 13 T cell receptor beta chains listed below, sequenced in a study of cytomegalovirus exposure and HLA in healthy donors. The PCR employed 60 Vbeta primers together with 13 Jbeta primers. Sequenced by immunoSEQ multiplex PCR; TCRdb stores in-frame clones only, minus some. The sample consists of 130,000 or so clones, about four fifths of them appearing once. Material for sequencing was PBMCs. All receptors derive from a woman aged 35 to 49 in good health and CMV-seronegative.

A few counts support this clone. Here the CDR3 reads CASRRSTGTEAFF. The CDR3 DNA follows: TGTGCCAGCAGGCGGTCCACCGGGACTGAAGCTTTCTTT. V is TRBV6-5 and J is TRBJ1-1; D not resolved. Trimming stripped 6 bases from V and 5 bases from J, with 13 bases between. The CDR3 sequence is 13 residues long. Germline loops: CDR1 MNHEY, CDR2 SVGAGI.

This clone was seen more than once but under ten times. J is TRBJ2-1 and V is TRBV5-4, with D maybe TRBD2 (5 bases). This CDR3 is built from 12 residues. CDR1 and CDR2 (germline): SGHNT, YYREEE (reference sequence). V lost 1 base and J lost 7, with 6 bases in between. The chain's CDR3 is CASSLTGNEQFF. CDR3 DNA sequence: TGTGCCAGCAGCTTGACGGGAAATGAGCAGTTCTTC.

Regarding this clone: The junction shows a germline mismatch at one end, possibly a read error. The rearrangement joins TRBV7-9 to TRBJ1-2; no definite D call. This CDR3 is built from 14 residues. Germline lookup yields CDR1 SEHNR and CDR2 FQNEAQ (reference sequence). As DNA, the CDR3 is TGTTCCAGCAGCTTACTTCCAGAGGACTATGGCTACACCTTC. It codes for CSSSLLPEDYGYTF.

The V call is TRBV7-6, the J call TRBJ1-1; TRBD1 matches 7 bases. Trimming removed 5 bases from V and 2 bases from J; junction bases left unmatched: 5. In germline, CDR1 is SGHVS, CDR2 FNYEAQ. The CDR3 covers 14 residues. This CDR3 reads CASSAYRGNTEAFF. CDR3 in DNA: TGTGCCAGCAGCGCTTACAGGGGTAACACTGAAGCTTTCTTT.

This sequence joins TRBV7-2 and TRBJ2-1; 8 nucleotides line up with TRBD1. After removal of 5 bases from V and 12 bases from J, the junction contained 15 bases not matched to a gene. Looked up from germline, CDR1 is SGHTA and CDR2 is FQGNSA. This CDR3 contains 15 residues. CDR3 residues: CASSQGSRGLGPQFF. The CDR3 nucleotides read TGTGCCAGCAGCCAAGGGTCCAGGGGGCTCGGTCCGCAGTTCTTC.

The chain carries TRBV11-2 and TRBJ1-1; D remains ambiguous. Trimming cost V 4 bases and J 4 bases, with 10 bases left between them. This CDR3 has 13 residues. Looked up from germline, CDR1 is SGHAT and CDR2 is FQNNGV. The CDR3 region has the DNA TGTGCCAGCAGCTCCTTTCCGGGCACTGAAGCTTTCTTT. Translating gives CASSSFPGTEAFF.

This chain joins TRBV7-2 and TRBJ2-1; 11 bases are a match to TRBD2. Trimming at V came to 5 bases and at J to 9 bases, leaving 6 bases not matched to a gene. The CDR3 covers 14 residues. Germline V gene sequence: CDR1 SGHTA, CDR2 FQGNSA. CDR3 sequence: CASSPALAGVEQFF. The DNA of the CDR3 is TGTGCCAGCAGCCCGGCACTAGCGGGAGTTGAGCAGTTCTTC. The full variable domain, in which reference TRBV7-2 and TRBJ2-1 provide the parts outside the CDR3, is GAGVSQSPSNKVTEKGKDVELRCDPISGHTALYWYRQSLGQGLEFLIYFQGNSAPDKSGLPSDRFSAERTGGSVSTLTIQRTQQEDSAVYLCASSPALAGVEQFFGPGTRLTVL.

The rearrangement links TRBV7-2 to TRBJ2-1; TRBD2 matches at 7 bases. CDR1 and CDR2 (germline): SGHTA, FQGNSA. The V segment lost 7 bases and the J segment 13 bases; nucleotides outside the gene matches: 10. CDR3 length: 12 amino acids. DNA of the CDR3: TGTGCCAGCAACTCGGGAGGCCCTTCCCAGTTCTTC. It translates to CASNSGGPSQFF.

The chain joins TRBV28 to TRBJ1-3; D is perhaps TRBD1 (6 bases). The CDR3 has 15 amino acids. V was shortened by 7 bases and J by 0 bases, with 13 bases between the two germline ends. CDR1 and CDR2 from the germline V gene are MDHEN and SYDVKM. The CDR3 DNA sequence: TGTGCCAGCACCTCCCGGACAGCCTCTGGAAACACCATATATTTT. This encodes CASTSRTASGNTIYF.

V usage is TRBV27 and J usage is TRBJ2-7, with a weak D call TRBD2 (6 bases). With 4 bases removed from V and 3 bases from J, the gap between germline ends came to 10 bases. The CDR3 runs 13 residues. CDR1 is MNHEY, CDR2 SMNVEV, per germline (reference sequence). The CDR3 reads CASSWGLVYEQYF. The CDR3 DNA follows: TGTGCCAGCAGTTGGGGACTTGTCTACGAGCAGTACTTC.

The rearrangement joins TRBV5-6 to TRBJ1-2, with 8 bases that match TRBD1. Trimming at V came to 4 bases and at J to 2 bases, leaving 4 bases not matched to a gene. Germline CDR1 reads SGHDT; CDR2 reads YYEEEE. This CDR3 has 14 amino acids. CDR3 nucleotide sequence: TGTGCCAGCAGCGATACAGGGGGGAACTATGGCTACACCTTC. It is translated as CASSDTGGNYGYTF.

The chain couples TRBV9 to TRBJ2-5; a possible D gene is TRBD1 (5 bases). Per germline, CDR1 SGDLS and CDR2 YYNGEE. CDR3 length: 15 amino acids. The ends were cut back, 1 base at V and 5 bases at J, with 15 bases in the middle. In DNA, the CDR3 is TGTGCCAGCAGCGTACAAGACAGTCGTAGGGAGACCCAGTACTTC. Translated: CASSVQDSRRETQYF.

The chain joins TRBV4-3 to TRBJ1-3, with D unclear. Germline lookup yields CDR1 LGHNA and CDR2 YSLEER. V shed 1 base and J shed 0 bases, with 7 bases lying between them. The CDR3 has 15 amino acids. As DNA, the CDR3 is TGCGCCAGCAGCCAAGGGGCAAACTCTGGAAACACCATATATTTT. This gives the protein CASSQGANSGNTIYF.